Listed here is a single TCR beta chain. Its antigen remains unknown. Deep-level running was used for the assay. The method was immunoSEQ multiplex PCR; TCRdb's version includes in-frame clones alone and lacks a portion of them. The table includes 400,000 to 550,000 clones, around 80% detected once. The data were obtained in a study of shared clonotypes between healthy human individuals. The donor cohort consisted entirely of Caucasian adults residing in Nashville, Tennessee. Whole-study results and caveats: Enrolling few donors narrowed the genetic and exposure-history diversity that was represented. The authors sampled blood alone, and tissue repertoires likely differ.

V was clipped by 2 bases and J by 10 bases; unmatched bases: 9. Germline lookup yields CDR1 SGHRS and CDR2 YFSETQ. The CDR3 is 14 amino acids. The sample comprised PBMCs. This TCR was recovered from a woman in her 40s in good health. Some clones in this sample may be carry-over from other donors' samples. This chain links TRBV5-1 with TRBJ2-1; 7 nucleotides line up with TRBD1. CDR3 bases: TGCGCCAGCAGCTTTCACTCCCCGGGACAGGAGCAGTTCTTC. Its translation is CASSFHSPGQEQFF. Combining the CDR3 with reference TRBV5-1 and TRBJ2-1 gives the whole variable domain KAGVTQTPRYLIKTRGQQVTLSCSPISGHRSVSWYQQTPGQGLQFLFEYFSETQRNKGNFPGRFSGRQFSNSRSEMNVSTLELGDSALYLCASSFHSPGQEQFFGPGTRLTVL.